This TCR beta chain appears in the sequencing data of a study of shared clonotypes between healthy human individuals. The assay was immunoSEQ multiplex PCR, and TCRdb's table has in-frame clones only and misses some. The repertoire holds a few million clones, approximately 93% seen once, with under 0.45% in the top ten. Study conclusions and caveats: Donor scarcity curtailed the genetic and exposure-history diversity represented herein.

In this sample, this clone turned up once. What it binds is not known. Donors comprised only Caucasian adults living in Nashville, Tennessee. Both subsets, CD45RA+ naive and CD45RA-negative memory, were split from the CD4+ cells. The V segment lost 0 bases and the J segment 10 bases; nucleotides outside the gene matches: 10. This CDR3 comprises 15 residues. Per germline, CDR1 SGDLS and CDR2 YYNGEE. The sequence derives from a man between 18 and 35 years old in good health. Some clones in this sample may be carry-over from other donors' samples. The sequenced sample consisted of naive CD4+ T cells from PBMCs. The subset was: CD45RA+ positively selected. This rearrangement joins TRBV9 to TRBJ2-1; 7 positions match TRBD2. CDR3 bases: TGTGCCAGCAGCGTAGTGGCGGCGAGCGGGACCGAGCAGTTCTTC. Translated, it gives CASSVVAASGTEQFF.